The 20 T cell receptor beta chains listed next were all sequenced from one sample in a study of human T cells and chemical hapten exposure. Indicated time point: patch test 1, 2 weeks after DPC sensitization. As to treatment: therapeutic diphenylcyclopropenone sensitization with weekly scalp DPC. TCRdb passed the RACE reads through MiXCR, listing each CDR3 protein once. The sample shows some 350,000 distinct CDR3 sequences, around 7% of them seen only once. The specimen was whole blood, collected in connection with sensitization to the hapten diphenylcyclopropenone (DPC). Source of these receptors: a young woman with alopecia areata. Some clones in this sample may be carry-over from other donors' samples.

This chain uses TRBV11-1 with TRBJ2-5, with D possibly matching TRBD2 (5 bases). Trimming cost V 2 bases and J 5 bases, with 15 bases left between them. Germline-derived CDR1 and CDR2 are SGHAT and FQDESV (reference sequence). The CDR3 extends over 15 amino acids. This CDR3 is CASSLSGILGETQYF. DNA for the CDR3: TGTGCCAGCAGCTTATCGGGAATACTGGGGGAGACCCAGTACTTC.

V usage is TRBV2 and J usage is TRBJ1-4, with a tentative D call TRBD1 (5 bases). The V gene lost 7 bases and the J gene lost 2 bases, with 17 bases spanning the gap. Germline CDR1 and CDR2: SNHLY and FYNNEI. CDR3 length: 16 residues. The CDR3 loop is CASIQGVWGTNEKLFF. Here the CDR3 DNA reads TGTGCCAGCATCCAGGGAGTTTGGGGGACTAATGAAAAACTGTTTTTT.

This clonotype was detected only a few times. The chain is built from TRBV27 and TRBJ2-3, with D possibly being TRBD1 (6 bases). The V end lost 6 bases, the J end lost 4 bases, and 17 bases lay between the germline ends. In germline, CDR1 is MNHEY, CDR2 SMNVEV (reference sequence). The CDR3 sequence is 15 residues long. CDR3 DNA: TGTGCCAGCAGCCTATCACAGGGAATATCAGATACGCAGTATTTT. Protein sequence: CASSLSQGISDTQYF.

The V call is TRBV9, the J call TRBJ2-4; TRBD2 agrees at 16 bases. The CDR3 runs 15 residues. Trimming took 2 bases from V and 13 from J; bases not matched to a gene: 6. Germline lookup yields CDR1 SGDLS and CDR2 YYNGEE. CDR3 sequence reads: CASSVGTSGGARQYF. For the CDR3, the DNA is TGTGCCAGCAGCGTCGGGACTAGCGGGGGGGCAAGGCAGTACTTC.

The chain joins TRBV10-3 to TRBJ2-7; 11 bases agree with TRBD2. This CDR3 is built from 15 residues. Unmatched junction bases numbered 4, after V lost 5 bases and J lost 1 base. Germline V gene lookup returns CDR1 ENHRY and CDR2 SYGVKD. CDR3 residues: CAISTTSGDSYEQYF. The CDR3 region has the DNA TGTGCCATCAGTACGACTAGCGGGGATTCCTACGAGCAGTACTTC.

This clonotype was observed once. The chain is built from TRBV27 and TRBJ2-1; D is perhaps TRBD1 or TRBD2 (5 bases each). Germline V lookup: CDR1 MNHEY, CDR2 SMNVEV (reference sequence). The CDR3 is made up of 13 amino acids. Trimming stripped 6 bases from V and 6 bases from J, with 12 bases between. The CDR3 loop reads CASRGVHPNEQFF. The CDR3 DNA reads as TGTGCCAGCAGGGGGGTCCACCCCAATGAGCAGTTCTTC.

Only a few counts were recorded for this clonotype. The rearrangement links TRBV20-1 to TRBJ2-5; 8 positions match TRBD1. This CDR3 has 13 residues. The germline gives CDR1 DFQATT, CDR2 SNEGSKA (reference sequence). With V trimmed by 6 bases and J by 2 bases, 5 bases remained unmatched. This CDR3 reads CSAKRTGQETQYF. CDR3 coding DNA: TGCAGTGCCAAAAGGACAGGGCAAGAGACCCAGTACTTC.

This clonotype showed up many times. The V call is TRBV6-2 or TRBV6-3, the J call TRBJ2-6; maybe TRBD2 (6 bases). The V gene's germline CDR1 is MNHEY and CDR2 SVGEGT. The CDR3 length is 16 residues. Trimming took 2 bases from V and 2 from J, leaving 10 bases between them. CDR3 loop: CASSYVGGAGANVLTF. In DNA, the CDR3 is TGTGCCAGCAGTTACGTTGGCGGGGCTGGGGCCAACGTCCTGACTTTC.

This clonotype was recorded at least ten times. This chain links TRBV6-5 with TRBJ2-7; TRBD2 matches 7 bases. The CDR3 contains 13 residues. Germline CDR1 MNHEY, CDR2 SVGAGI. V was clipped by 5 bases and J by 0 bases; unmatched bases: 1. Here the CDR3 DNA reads TGTGCCAGCAGTCGCGGGGGCTCCTACGAGCAGTACTTC. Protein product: CASSRGGSYEQYF.

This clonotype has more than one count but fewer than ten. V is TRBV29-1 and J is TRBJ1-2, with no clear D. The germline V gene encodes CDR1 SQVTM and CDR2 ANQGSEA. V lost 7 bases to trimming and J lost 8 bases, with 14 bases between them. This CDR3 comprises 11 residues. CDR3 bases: TGCAGCGCCCCTGAAGGTCCGGGCTACACCTTC. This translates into CSAPEGPGYTF.

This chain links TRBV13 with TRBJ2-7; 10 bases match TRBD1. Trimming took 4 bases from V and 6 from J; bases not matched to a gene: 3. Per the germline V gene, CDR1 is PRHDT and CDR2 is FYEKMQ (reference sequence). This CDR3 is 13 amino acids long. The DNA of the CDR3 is TGTGCCAGCAGCTGGGACAGGGGAGCCGAGCAGTACTTC. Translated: CASSWDRGAEQYF.

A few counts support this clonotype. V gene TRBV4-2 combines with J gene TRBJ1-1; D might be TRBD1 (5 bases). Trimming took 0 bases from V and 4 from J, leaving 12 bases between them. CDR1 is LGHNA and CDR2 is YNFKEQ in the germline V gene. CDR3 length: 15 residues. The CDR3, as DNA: TGTGCCAGCAGCCAAGAGGTCCCCGGGGGCACTGAAGCTTTCTTT. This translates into CASSQEVPGGTEAFF.

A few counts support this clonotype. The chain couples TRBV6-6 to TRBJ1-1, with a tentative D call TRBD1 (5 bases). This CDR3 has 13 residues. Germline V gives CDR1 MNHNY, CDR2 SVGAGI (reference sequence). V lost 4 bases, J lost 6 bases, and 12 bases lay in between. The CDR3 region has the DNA TGTGCCAGCAGTTTCAGGGACTCGGCTGAAGCTTTCTTT. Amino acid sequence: CASSFRDSAEAFF.

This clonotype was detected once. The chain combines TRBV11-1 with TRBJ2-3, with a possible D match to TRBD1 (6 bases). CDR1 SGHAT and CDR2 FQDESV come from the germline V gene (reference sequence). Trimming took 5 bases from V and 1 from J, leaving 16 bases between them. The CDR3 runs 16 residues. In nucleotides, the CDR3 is TGTGCCAGCAGCCCACCTGGGGCAGGGGGCACAGATACGCAGTATTTT. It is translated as CASSPPGAGGTDTQYF.

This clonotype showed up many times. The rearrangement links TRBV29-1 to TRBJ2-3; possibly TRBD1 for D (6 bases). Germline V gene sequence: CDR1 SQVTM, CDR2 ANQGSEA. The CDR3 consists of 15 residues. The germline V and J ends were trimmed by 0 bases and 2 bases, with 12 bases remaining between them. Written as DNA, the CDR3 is TGCAGCGTTGAAGAATCTGGACAGTCCACAGATACGCAGTATTTT. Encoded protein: CSVEESGQSTDTQYF.

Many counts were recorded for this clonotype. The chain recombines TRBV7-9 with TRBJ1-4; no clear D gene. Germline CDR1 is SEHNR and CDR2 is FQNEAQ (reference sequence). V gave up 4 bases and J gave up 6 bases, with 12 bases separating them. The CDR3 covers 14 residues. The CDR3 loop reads CASSWPPSDEKLFF. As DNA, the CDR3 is TGTGCCAGCAGCTGGCCCCCGAGCGATGAAAAACTGTTTTTT. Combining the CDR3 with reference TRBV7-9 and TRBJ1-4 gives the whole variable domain DTGVSQNPRHKITKRGQNVTFRCDPISEHNRLYWYRQTLGQGPEFLTYFQNEAQLEKSRLLSDRFSAERPKGSFSTLEIQRTEQGDSAMYLCASSWPPSDEKLFFGSGTQLSVL.

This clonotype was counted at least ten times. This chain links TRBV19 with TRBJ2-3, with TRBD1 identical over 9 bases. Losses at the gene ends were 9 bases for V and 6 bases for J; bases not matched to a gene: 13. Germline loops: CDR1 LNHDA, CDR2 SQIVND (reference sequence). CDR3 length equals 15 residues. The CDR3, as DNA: TGTGCCAGCCACTATACAGGGGGCGGTTTGGATACGCAGTATTTT. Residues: CASHYTGGGLDTQYF.

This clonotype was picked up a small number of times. CDR3 DNA: TGCGCCAGCAGCCCAGGGACTAGGGCTGATACGCAGTATTTT. It specifies CASSPGTRADTQYF. V gene TRBV5-1 combines with J gene TRBJ2-3, with 8 nucleotides matching TRBD2. CDR1 and CDR2 (germline): SGHRS, YFSETQ. The junction had 7 bases not matched to a gene; V was cut back by 4 bases and J by 6 bases. The CDR3 consists of 14 residues.

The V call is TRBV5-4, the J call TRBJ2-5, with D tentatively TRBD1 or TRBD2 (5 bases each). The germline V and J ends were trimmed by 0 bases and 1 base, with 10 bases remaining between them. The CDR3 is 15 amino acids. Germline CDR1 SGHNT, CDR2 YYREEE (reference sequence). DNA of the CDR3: TGTGCCAGCAGCTTGGACGGGGCCCTCCAAGAGACCCAGTACTTC. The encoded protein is CASSLDGALQETQYF.

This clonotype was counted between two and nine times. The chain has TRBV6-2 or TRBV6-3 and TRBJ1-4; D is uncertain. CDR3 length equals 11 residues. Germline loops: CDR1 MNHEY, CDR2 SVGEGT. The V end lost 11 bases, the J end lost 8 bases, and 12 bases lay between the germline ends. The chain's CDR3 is CAGSEREKLFF. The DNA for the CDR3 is TGTGCCGGATCGGAAAGGGAAAAACTGTTTTTT.